The entry that follows covers one TCR beta chain sequence. This specimen belongs to a study of control samples from healthy donors and cancer patients. Clones were read by immunoSEQ multiplex PCR, and TCRdb kept only the in-frame ones, dropping some. The repertoire includes some 150,000 clones, about 93% of them detected once, and 2% to 2.5% sits in the top ten. This clonotype was sampled from a man in his forties or fifties in good health. What was sequenced was blood.

CDR3: CASSRTGQGSRETQYF. The CDR3 nucleotides are TGTGCCAGCAGCCGTACGGGACAGGGGAGTAGAGAGACCCAGTACTTC. The rearrangement links TRBV7-2 to TRBJ2-5, with 10 bases matching TRBD1. The germline gives CDR1 SGHTA, CDR2 FQGNSA. This CDR3 spans 16 amino acids. V shed 5 bases, J shed 4 bases, and the junction held 10 bases outside the gene matches. Looking up the rest from reference TRBV7-2 and TRBJ2-5 gives the full variable domain: GAGVSQSPSNKVTEKGKDVELRCDPISGHTALYWYRQSLGQGLEFLIYFQGNSAPDKSGLPSDRFSAERTGGSVSTLTIQRTQQEDSAVYLCASSRTGQGSRETQYFGPGTRLLVL.